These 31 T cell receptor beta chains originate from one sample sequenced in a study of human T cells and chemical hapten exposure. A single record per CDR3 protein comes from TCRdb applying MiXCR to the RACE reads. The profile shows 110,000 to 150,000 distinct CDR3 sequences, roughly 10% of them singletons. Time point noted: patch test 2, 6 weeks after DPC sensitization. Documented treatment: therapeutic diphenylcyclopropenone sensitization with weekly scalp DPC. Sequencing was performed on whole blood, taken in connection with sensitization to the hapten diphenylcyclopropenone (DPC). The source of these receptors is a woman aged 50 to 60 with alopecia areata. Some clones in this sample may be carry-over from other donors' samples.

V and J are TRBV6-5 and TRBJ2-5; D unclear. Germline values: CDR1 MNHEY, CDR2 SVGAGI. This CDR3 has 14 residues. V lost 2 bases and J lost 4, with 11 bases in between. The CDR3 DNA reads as TGTGCCAGCAGTTACAGCTTGGGCATAGAGACCCAGTACTTC. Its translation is CASSYSLGIETQYF.

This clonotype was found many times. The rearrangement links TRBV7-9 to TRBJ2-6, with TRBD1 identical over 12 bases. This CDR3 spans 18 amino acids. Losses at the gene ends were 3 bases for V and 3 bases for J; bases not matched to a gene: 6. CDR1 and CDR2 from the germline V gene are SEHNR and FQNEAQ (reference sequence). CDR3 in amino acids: CASSFPGQGADGANVLTF. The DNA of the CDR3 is TGTGCCAGCAGCTTCCCGGGACAGGGGGCGGATGGGGCCAACGTCCTGACTTTC.

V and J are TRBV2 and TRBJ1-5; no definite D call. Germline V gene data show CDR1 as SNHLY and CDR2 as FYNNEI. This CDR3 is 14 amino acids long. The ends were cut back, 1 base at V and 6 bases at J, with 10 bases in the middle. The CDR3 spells CASSEGEARQPQHF. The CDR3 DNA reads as TGTGCCAGCAGTGAAGGCGAGGCACGTCAGCCCCAGCATTTT.

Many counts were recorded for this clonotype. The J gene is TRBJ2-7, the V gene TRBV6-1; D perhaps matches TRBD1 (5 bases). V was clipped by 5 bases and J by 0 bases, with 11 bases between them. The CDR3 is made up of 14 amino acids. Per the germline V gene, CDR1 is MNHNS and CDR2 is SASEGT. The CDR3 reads CASSLEGHSYEQYF. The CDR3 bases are TGTGCCAGCAGTTTGGAAGGACACTCCTACGAGCAGTACTTC.

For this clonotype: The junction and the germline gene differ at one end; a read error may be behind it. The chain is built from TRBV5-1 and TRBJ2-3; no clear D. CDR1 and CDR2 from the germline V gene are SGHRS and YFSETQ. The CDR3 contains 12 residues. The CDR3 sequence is CASSLSTDSQYF. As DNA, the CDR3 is TGCGCCAGCAGCTTGAGCACAGATTCGCAGTATTTT.

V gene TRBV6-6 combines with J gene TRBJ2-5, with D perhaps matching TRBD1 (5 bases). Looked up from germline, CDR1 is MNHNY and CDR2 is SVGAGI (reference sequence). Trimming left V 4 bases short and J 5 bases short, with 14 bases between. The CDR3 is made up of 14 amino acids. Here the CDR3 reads CASSWQGPRETQYF. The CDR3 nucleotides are TGTGCCAGCAGTTGGCAGGGCCCCCGGGAGACCCAGTACTTC.

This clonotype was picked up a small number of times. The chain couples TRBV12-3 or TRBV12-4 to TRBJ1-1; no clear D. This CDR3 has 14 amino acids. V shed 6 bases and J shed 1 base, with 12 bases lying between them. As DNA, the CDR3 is TGTGCCAGCAGGATAGACTGGGAGAACACTGAAGCTTTCTTT. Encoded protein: CASRIDWENTEAFF.

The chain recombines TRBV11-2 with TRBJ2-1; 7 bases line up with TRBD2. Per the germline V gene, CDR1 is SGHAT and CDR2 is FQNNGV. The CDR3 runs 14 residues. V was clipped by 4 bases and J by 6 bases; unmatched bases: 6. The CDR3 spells CASSSGLVLNEQFF. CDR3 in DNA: TGTGCCAGCAGCTCTGGACTAGTTCTCAATGAGCAGTTCTTC.

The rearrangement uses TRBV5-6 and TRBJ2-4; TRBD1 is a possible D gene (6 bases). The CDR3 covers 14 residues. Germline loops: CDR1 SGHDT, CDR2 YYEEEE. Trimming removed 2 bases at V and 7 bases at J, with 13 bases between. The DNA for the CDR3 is TGTGCCAGCAGCTTCGCCAGGGGTCTGAACATTCAGTACTTC. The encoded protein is CASSFARGLNIQYF.

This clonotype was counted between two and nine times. The CDR3 loop reads CASNYEREPKETQYF. DNA for the CDR3: TGTGCCAGCAACTATGAGCGGGAGCCGAAAGAGACCCAGTACTTC. The chain is built from TRBV2 and TRBJ2-5; the match to TRBD2 covers 8 bases. Germline loops: CDR1 SNHLY, CDR2 FYNNEI. The J segment lost 3 bases and the V segment lost 7 bases, leaving 10 bases of the junction unmatched. The CDR3 contains 15 residues.

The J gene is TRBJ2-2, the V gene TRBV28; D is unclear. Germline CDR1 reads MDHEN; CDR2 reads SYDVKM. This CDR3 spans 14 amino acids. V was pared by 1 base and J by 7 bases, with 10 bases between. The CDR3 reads CASSLSPRRGELFF. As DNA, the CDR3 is TGTGCCAGCAGTTTATCGCCCAGGCGCGGGGAGCTGTTTTTT.

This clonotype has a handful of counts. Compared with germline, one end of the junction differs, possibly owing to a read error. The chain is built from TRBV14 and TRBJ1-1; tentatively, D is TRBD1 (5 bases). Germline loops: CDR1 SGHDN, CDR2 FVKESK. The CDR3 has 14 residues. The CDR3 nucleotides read TGTGCCAGCAGCCAAGATAGGGGCGGACGCAAGCTTCTCTTT. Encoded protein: CASSQDRGGRKLLF.

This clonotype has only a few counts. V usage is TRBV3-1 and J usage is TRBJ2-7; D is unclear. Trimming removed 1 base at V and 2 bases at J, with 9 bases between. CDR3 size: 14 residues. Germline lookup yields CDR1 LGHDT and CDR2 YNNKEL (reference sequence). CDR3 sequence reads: CASSQAMGTYEQYF. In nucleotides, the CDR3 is TGTGCCAGCAGCCAAGCGATGGGGACCTACGAGCAGTACTTC.

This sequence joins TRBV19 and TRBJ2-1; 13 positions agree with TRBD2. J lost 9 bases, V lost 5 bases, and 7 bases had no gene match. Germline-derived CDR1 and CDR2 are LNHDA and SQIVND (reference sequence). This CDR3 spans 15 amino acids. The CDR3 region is CASSRTSGSTPEQFF. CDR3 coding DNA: TGTGCCAGTAGTCGGACTAGCGGGAGTACCCCTGAGCAGTTCTTC.

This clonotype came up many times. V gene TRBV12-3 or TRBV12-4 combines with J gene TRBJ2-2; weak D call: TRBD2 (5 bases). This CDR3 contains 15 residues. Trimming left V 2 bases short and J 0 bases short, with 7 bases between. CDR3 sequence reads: CASSLSGANTGELFF. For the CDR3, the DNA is TGTGCCAGCAGTTTAAGCGGTGCGAACACCGGGGAGCTGTTTTTT.

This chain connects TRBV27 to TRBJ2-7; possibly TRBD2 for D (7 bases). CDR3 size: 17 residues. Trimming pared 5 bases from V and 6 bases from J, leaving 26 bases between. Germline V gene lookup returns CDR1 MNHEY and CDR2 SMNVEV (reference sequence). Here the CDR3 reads CASSPFHRGAKPTEQYF. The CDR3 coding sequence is TGTGCCAGCAGTCCCTTTCATCGGGGGGCAAAGCCCACCGAGCAGTACTTC.

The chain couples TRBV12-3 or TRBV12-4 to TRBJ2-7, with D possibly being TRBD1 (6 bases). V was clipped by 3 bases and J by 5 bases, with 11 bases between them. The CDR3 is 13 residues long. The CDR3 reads CASSFKGGHEQYF. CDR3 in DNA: TGTGCCAGCAGTTTTAAAGGGGGACACGAGCAGTACTTC.

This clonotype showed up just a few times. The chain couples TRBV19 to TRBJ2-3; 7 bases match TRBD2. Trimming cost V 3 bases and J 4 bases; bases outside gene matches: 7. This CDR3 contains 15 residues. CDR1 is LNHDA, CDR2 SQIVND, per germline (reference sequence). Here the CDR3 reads CASSIGGRLSDTQYF. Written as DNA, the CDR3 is TGTGCCAGTAGTATTGGCGGGAGATTGTCAGATACGCAGTATTTT.

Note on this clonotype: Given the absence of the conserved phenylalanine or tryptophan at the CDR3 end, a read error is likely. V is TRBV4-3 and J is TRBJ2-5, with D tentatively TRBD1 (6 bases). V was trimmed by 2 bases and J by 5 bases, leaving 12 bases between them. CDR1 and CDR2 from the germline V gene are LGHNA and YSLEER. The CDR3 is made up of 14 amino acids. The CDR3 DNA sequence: TGCGCCAGCAGCCAAACACCGAGGGGGGAGACCCAGTACATC. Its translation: CASSQTPRGETQYI.

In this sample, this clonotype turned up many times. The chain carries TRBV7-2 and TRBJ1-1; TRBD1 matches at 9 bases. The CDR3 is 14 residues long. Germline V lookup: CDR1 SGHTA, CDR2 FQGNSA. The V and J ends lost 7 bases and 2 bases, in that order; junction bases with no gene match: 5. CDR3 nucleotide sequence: TGTGCCAGCACCACGGGACAGGGAAACACTGAAGCTTTCTTT. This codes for CASTTGQGNTEAFF.

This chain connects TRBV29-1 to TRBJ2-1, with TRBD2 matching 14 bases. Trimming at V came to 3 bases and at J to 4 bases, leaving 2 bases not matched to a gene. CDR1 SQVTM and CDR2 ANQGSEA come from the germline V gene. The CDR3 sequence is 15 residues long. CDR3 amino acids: CSVEGLAGVYNEQFF. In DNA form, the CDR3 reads TGCAGCGTTGAGGGACTAGCGGGAGTATACAATGAGCAGTTCTTC.

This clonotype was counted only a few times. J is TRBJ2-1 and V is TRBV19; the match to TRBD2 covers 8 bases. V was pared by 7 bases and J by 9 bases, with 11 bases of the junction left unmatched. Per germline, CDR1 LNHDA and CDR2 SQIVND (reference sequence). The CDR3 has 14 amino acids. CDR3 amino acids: CASKERERLAEQFF. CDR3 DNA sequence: TGTGCCAGTAAAGAGCGGGAGCGGTTGGCTGAGCAGTTCTTC. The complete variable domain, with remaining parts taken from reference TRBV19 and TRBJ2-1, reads DGGITQSPKYLFRKEGQNVTLSCEQNLNHDAMYWYRQDPGQGLRLIYYSQIVNDFQKGDIAEGYSVSREKKESFPLTVTSAQKNPTAFYLCASKERERLAEQFFGPGTRLTVL.

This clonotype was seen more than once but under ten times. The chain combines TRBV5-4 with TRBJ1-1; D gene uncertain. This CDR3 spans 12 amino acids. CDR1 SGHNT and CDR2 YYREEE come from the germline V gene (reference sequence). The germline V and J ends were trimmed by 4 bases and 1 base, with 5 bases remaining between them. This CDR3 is CASSPGNTEAFF. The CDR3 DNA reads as TGTGCCAGCAGCCCTGGGAACACTGAAGCTTTCTTT.

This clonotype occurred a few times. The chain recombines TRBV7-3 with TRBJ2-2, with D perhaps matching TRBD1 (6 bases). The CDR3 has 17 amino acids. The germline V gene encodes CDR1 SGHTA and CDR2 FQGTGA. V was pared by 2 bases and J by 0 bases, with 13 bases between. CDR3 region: CASSLHRVGPNTGELFF. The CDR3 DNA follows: TGTGCCAGCAGCTTACACAGGGTCGGTCCGAACACCGGGGAGCTGTTTTTT.

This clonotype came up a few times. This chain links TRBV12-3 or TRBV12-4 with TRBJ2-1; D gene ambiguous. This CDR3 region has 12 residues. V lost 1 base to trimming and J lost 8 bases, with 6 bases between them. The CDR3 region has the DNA TGTGCCAGCAGTTTAGATGGCGATGAGCAGTTCTTC. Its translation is CASSLDGDEQFF.

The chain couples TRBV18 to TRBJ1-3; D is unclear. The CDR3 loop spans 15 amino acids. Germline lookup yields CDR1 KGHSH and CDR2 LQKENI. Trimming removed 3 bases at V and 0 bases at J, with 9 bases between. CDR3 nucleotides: TGTGCCAGCTCACCGACACGGAGCTCTGGAAACACCATATATTTT. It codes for CASSPTRSSGNTIYF.

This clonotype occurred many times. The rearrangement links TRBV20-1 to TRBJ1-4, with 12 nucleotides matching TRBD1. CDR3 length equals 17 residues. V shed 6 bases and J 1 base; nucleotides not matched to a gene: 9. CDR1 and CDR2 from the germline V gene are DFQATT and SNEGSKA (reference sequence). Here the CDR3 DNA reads TGCAGTGCGAGGGACAGGGGGCCGGGCGTAACTAATGAAAAACTGTTTTTT. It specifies CSARDRGPGVTNEKLFF.

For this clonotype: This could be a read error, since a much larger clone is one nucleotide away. This CDR3 reads CASSYSTLYEQYF. The CDR3, as DNA: TGTGCCAGCAGCTACTCGACATTATACGAGCAGTACTTC. The chain carries TRBV7-2 and TRBJ2-7; D gene uncertain. This CDR3 has 13 residues. V was pared by 4 bases and J by 4 bases, with 11 bases between. Germline V lookup: CDR1 SGHTA, CDR2 FQGNSA.

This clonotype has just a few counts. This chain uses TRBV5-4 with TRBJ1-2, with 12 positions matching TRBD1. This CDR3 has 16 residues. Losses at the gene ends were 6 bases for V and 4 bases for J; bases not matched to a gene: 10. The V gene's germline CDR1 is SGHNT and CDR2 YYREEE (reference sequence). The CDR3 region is CASIKSGTGGIYGYTF. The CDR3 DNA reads TGTGCCAGCATCAAATCCGGGACAGGGGGCATCTATGGCTACACCTTC. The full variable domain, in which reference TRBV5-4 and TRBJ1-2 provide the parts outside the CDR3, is ETGVTQSPTHLIKTRGQQVTLRCSSQSGHNTVSWYQQALGQGPQFIFQYYREEENGRGNFPPRFSGLQFPNYSSELNVNALELDDSALYLCASIKSGTGGIYGYTFGSGTRLTVV.

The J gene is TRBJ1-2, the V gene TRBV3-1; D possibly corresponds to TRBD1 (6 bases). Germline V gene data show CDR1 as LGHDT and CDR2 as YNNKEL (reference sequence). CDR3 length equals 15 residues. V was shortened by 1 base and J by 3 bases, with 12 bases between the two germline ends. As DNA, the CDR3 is TGTGCCAGCAGCCAAGGCGCTACAGGGTACTATGGCTACACCTTC. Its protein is CASSQGATGYYGYTF.

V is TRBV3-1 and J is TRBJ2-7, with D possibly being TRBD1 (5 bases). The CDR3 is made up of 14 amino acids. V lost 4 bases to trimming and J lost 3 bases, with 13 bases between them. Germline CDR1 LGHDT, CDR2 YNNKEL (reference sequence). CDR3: CASSPAVQGYEQYF. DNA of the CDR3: TGTGCCAGCAGCCCGGCAGTTCAGGGCTACGAGCAGTACTTC.